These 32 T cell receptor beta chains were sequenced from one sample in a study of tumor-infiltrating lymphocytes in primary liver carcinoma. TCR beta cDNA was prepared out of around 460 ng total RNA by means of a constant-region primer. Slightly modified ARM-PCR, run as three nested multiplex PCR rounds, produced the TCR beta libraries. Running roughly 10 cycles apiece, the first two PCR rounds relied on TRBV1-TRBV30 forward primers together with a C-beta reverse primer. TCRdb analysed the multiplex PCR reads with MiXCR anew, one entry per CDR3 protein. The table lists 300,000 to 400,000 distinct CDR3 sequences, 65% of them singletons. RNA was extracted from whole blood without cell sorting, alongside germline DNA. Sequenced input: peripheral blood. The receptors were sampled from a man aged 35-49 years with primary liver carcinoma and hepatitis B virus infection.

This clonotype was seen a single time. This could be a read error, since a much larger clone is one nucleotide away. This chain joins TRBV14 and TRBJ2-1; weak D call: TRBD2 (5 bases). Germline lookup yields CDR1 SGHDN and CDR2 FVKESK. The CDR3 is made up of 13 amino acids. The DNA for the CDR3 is TGTGCCTGCAGCCCAATGACTATAAGTGAGCAGTTCTTC. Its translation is CACSPMTISEQFF.

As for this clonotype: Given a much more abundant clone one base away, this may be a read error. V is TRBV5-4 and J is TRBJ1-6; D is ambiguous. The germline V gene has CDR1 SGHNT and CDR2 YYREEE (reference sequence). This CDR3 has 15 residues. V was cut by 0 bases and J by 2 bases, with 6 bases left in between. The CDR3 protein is CASSLDSPYNSPLHF. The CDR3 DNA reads TGTGCCAGCAGCTTGGACAGCCCCTATAATTCACCCCTCCACTTT.

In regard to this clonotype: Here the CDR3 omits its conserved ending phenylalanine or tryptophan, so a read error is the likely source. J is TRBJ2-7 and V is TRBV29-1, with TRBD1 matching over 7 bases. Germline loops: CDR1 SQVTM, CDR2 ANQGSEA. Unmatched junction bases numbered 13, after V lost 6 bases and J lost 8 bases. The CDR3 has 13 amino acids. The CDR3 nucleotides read TGCAGCGTAGGACAGGCACAGGGTGCCAAGCAGTACTTA. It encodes CSVGQAQGAKQYL.

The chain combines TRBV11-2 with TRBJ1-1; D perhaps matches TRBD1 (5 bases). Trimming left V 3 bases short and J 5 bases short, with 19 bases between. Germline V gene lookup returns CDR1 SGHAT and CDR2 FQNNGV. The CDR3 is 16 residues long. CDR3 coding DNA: TGTGCCAGCAGCTTTGACCTAGTAGTGGGGGATACTGAAGCTTTCTTT. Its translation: CASSFDLVVGDTEAFF.

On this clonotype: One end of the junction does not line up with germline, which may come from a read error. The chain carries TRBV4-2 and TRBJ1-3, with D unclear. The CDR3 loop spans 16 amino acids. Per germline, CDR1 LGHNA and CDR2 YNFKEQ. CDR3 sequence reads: CASSQDQCGSGNTIYF. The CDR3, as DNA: TGTGCCAGTAGCCAAGATCAGTGTGGCTCTGGAAACACCATATATTTT.

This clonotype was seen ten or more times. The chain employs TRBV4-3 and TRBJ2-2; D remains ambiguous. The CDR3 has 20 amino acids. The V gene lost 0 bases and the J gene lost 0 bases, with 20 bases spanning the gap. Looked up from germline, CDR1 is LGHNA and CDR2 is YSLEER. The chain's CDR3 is CASSQDPTARSAANTGELFF. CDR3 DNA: TGCGCCAGCAGCCAAGATCCGACCGCTCGAAGCGCCGCGAACACCGGGGAGCTGTTTTTT.

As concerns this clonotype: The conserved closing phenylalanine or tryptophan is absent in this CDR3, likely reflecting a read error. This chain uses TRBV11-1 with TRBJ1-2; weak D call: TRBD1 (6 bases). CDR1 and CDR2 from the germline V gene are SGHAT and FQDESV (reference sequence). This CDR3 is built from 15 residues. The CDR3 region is CASSLRDTNNYDYTI. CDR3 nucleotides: TGTGCCAGCAGCCTACGGGACACAAATAACTATGACTACACCATC.

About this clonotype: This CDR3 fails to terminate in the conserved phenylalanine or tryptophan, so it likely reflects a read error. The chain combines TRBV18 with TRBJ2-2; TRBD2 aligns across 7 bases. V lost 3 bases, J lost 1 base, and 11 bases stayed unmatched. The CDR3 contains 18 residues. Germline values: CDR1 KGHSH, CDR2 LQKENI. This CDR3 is CASSPMDGLAGNTGELFS. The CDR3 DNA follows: TGTGCCAGCTCACCGATGGATGGTTTAGCGGGGAACACCGGGGAGCTGTTTTCT.

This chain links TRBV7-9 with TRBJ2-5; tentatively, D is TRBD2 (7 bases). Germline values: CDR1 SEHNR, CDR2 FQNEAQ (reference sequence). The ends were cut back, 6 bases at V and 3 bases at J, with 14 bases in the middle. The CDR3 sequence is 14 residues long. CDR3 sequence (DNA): TGTGCCAGCAGAAACGTAGGGGGGGAAGAGACCCAGTACTTC. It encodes CASRNVGGEETQYF.

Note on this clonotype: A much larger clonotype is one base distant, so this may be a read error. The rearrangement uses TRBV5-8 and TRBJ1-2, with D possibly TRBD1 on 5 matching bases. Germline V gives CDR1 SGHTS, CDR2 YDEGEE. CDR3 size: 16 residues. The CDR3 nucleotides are TGTGCCTGCAGCTTGTGGGAGGGGCAGGGAAGAGTTGGCTACACCTTC. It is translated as CACSLWEGQGRVGYTF. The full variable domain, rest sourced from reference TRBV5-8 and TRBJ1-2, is EAGVTQSPTHLIKTRGQQATLRCSPISGHTSVYWYQQALGLGLQFLLWYDEGEERNRGNFPPRFSGRQFPNYSSELNVNALELEDSALYLCACSLWEGQGRVGYTFGSGTRLTVV.

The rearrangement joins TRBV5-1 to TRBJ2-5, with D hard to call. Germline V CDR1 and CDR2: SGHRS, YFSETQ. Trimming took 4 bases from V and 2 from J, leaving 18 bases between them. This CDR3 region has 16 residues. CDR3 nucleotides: TGCGCCAGCAGCCTGCTTTTAGCAGGTTTACAAGAGACCCAGTACTTC. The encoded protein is CASSLLLAGLQETQYF. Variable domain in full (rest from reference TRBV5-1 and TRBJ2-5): KAGVTQTPRYLIKTRGQQVTLSCSPISGHRSVSWYQQTPGQGLQFLFEYFSETQRNKGNFPGRFSGRQFSNSRSEMNVSTLELGDSALYLCASSLLLAGLQETQYFGPGTRLLVL.

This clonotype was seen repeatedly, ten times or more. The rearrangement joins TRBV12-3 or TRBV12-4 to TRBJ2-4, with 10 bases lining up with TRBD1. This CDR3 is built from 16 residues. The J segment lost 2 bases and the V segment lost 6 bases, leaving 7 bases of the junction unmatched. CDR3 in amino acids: CASSLGQGETKNIQYF. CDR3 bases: TGTGCCAGCAGCCTAGGACAGGGGGAAACCAAAAACATTCAGTACTTC.

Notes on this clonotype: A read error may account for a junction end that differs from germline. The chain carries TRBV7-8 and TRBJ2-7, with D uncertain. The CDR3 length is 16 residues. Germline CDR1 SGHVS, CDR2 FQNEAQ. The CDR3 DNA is TGTGCCAGCAGCTTAGGGATTTTGGGGTTGTCCTACGAGCAGCACTTC. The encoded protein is CASSLGILGLSYEQHF.

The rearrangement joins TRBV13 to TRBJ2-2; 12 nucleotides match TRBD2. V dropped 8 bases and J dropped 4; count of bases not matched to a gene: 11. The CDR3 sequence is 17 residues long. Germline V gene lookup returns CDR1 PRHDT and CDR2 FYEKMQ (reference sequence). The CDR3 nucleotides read TGTGCCAGCTGTTACCTTACTAGCGGGAGGAGCACCGGGGAGCTGTTTTTT. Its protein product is CASCYLTSGRSTGELFF.

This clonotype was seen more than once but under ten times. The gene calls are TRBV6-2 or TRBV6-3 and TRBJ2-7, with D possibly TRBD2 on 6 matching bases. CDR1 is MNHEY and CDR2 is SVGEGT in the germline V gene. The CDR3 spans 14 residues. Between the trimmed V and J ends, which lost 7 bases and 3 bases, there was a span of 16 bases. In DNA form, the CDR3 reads TGTGCCAGCAAAAGACTACAGGAGGGCTACGAGCAGTACTTC. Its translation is CASKRLQEGYEQYF.

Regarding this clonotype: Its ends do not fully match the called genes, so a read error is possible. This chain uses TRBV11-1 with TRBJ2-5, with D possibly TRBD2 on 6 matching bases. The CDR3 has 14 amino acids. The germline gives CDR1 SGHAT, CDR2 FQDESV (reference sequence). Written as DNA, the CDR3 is TGTGCCAGCAGCTTAGCAGAGAGGAGGGAGACCCGGTACTTC. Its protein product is CASSLAERRETRYF. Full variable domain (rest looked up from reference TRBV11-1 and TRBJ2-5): EAEVAQSPRYKITEKSQAVAFWCDPISGHATLYWYRQILGQGPELLVQFQDESVVDDSQLPKDRFSAERLKGVDSTLKIQPAELGDSAMYLCASSLAERRETRYFGPGTRLLVL.

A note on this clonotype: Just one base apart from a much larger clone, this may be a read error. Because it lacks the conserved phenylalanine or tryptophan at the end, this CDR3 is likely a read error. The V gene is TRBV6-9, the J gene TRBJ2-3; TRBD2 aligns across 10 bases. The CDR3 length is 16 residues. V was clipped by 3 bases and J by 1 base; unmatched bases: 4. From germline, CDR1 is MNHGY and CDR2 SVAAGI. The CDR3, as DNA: TGTGCCAGCAGTTACCCCGGGACTAGCGGCACAGATACGCAGTATTTG. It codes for CASSYPGTSGTDTQYL.

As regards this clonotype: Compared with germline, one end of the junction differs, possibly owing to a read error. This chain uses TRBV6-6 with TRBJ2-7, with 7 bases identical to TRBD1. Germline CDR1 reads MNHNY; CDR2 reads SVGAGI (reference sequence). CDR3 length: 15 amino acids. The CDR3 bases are TGTGCCAGAAGTTACTCCCGGACAGGAGTTTCCGAGCAGTACTTC. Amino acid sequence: CARSYSRTGVSEQYF.

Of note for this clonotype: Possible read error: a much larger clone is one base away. DNA for the CDR3: TGTGCCAGCAGTTTACTCGTAAACACCGGGGAGCTGTTTTTT. Translating gives CASSLLVNTGELFF. V usage is TRBV12-3 or TRBV12-4 and J usage is TRBJ2-2; no firm D call. The CDR3 sequence is 14 residues long. Trimming pared 2 bases from V and 2 bases from J, leaving 6 bases between.

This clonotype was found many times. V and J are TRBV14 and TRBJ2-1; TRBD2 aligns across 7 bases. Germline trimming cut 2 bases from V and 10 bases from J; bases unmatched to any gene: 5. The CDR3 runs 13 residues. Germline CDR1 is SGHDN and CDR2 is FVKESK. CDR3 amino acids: CASSQLWREEQFF. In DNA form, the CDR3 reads TGTGCCAGCAGCCAACTATGGCGGGAGGAGCAGTTCTTC.

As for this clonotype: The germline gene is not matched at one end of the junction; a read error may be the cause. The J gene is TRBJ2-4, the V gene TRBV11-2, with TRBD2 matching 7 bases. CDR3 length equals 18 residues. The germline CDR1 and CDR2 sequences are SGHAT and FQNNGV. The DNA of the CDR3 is TGTGCCAGCAGCTTAGAGGCTCGGGGGGATGAAGCCAAAAACGTTCAGTACTTC. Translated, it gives CASSLEARGDEAKNVQYF.

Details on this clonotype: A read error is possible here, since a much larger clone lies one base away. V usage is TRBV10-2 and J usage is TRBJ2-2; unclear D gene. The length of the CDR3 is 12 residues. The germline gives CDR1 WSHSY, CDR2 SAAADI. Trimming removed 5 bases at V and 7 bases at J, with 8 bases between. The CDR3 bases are TGCGCCAGCAGTTTTCGGGTCGGGGAGCTGTTTTTT. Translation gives CASSFRVGELFF.

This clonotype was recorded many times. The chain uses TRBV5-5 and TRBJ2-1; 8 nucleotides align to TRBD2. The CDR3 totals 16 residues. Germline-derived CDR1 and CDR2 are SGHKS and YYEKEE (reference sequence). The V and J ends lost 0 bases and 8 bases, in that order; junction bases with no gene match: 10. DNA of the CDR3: TGTGCCAGCAGCTTGGATCTAGCGGGTGGGAACGATGAGCAGTTCTTC. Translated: CASSLDLAGGNDEQFF.

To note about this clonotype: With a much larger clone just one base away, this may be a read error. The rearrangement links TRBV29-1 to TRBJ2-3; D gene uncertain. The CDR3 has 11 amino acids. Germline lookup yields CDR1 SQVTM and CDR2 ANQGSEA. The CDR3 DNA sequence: TGCGGCGTTGGCCAGAAGGATACGCGGTATTTT. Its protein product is CGVGQKDTRYF.

The CDR3 protein is CASSARLGFYNEQFF. For the CDR3, the DNA is TGTGCCAGTAGCGCCCGCCTGGGATTCTACAATGAGCAGTTCTTC. This chain connects TRBV11-2 to TRBJ2-1, with D maybe TRBD2 (5 bases). The CDR3 totals 15 residues. Germline V lookup: CDR1 SGHAT, CDR2 FQNNGV. V lost 9 bases and J 3 bases, leaving 18 bases between the germline ends.

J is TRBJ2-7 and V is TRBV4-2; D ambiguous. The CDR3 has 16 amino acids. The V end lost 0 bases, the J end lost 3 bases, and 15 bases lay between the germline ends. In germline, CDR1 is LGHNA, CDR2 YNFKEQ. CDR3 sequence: CASSQDGDGSVYEQYF. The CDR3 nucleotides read TGTGCCAGCAGCCAAGATGGTGACGGCTCAGTCTACGAGCAGTACTTC.

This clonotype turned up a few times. CDR3 DNA: TGTGCCAGCAGCGGGGACAGAGTATCACAAGATACGCAGTATTTT. The encoded protein is CASSGDRVSQDTQYF. V and J are TRBV5-6 and TRBJ2-3; 7 bases line up with TRBD1. Trimming at V came to 4 bases and at J to 5 bases, leaving 10 bases not matched to a gene. Germline-derived CDR1 and CDR2 are SGHDT and YYEEEE. The CDR3 extends over 15 amino acids.

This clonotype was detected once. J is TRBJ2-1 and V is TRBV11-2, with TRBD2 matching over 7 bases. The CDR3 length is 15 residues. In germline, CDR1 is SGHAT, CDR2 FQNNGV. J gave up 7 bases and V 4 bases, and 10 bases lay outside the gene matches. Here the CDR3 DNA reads TGTGCCAGCAGCTGGGGGACGGGAGGTGAGAATGAGCAGTTCTTC. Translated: CASSWGTGGENEQFF. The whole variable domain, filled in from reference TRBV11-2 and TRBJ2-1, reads EAGVAQSPRYKIIEKRQSVAFWCNPISGHATLYWYQQILGQGPKLLIQFQNNGVVDDSQLPKDRFSAERLKGVDSTLKIQPAKLEDSAVYLCASSWGTGGENEQFFGPGTRLTVL.

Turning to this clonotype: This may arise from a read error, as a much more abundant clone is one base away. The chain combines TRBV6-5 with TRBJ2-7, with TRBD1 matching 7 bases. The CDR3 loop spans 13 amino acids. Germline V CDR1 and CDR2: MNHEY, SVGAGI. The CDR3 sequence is CTTQDRHSYEQYF. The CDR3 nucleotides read TGTACCACCCAGGACAGGCACTCCTACGAGCAGTACTTC.

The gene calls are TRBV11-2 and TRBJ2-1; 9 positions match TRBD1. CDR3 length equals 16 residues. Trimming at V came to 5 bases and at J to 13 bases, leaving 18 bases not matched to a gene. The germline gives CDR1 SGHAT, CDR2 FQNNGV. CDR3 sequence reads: CASSATGTGNYKDQFF. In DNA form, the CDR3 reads TGTGCCAGCAGCGCAACGGGGACAGGGAACTACAAAGATCAGTTCTTC.

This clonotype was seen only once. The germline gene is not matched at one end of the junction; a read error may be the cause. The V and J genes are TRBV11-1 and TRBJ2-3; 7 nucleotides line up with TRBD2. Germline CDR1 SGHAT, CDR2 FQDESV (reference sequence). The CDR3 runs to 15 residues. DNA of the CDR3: TGTGTCAGCAGCAAAGGCGGGGGTTTGACAGATACACAGTATTTT. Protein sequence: CVSSKGGGLTDTQYF.

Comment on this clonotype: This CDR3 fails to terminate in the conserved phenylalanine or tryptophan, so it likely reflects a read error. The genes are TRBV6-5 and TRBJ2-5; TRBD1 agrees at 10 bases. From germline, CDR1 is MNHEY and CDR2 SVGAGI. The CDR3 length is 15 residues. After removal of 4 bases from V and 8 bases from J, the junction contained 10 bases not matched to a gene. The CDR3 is CASSFGTGVRETQYL. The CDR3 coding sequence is TGTGCCAGCAGTTTCGGGACAGGGGTCCGAGAAACCCAGTACTTA.